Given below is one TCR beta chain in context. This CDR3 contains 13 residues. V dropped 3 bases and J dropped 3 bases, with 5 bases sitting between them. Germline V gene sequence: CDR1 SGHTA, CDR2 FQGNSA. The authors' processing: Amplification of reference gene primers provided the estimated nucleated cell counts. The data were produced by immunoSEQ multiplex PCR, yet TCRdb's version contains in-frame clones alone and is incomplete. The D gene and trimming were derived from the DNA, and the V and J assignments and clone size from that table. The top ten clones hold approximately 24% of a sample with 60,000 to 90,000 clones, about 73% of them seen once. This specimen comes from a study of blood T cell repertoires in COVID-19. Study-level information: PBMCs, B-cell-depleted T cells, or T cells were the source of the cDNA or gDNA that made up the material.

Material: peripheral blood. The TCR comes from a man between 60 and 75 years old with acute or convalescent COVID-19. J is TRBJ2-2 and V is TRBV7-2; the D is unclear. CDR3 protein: CASSLSDTGELFF. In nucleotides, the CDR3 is TGTGCCAGCAGCTTGTCGGACACCGGGGAGCTGTTTTTT.